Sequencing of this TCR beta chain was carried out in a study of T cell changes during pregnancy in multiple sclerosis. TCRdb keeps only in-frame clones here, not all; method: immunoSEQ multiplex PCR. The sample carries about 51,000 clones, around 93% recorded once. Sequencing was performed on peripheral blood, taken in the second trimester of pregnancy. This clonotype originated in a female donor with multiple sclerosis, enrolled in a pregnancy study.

CDR3 bases: TGTGCCAGCAGTTATATACAGGGGACATACGAGCAGTACTTC. This translates into CASSYIQGTYEQYF. The chain uses TRBV6-5 and TRBJ2-7; the match to TRBD1 covers 7 bases. The CDR3 is 14 residues long. The germline CDR1 and CDR2 sequences are MNHEY and SVGAGI. Germline trimming cut 3 bases from V and 4 bases from J; bases unmatched to any gene: 6.